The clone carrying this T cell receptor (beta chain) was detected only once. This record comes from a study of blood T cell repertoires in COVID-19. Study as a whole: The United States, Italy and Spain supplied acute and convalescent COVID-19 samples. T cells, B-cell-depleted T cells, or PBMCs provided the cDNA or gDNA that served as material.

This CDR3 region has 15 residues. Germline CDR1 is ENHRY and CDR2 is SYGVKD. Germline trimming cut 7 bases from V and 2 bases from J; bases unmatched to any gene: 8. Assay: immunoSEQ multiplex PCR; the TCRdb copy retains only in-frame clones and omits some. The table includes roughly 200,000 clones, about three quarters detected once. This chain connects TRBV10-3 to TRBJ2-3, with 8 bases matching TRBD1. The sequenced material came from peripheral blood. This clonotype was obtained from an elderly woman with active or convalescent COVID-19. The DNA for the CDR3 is TGTGCCATCAATCCCGGGACAGGCATCACAGATACGCAGTATTTT. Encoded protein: CAINPGTGITDTQYF.